These 7 T cell receptor beta chains were all obtained from the same sample, sequenced in a study of blood T cells in healthy people across ages. Combining a sample-barcoded 5' primer with a J-beta primer mix, a second PCR ran for 7 to 11 cycles. MiXCR, run by TCRdb on the 5' RACE reads, gives a single entry per CDR3 protein. The sample lists under 1,000,000 distinct CDR3 sequences, roughly 35% occurring once. Sequencing was carried out using blood. The receptors here all came from a man between 18 and 29 years old in good health.

This chain uses TRBV12-3 or TRBV12-4 with TRBJ1-1; D is ambiguous. The CDR3 runs to 11 residues. Trimming stripped 6 bases from V and 3 bases from J, with 5 bases between. The CDR3 region has the DNA TGTGCCAGCAGCCGCCACACTGAAGCTTTCTTT. Translation gives CASSRHTEAFF.

V gene TRBV20-1 combines with J gene TRBJ2-1; unclear D gene. The CDR3 loop spans 14 amino acids. Germline CDR1 and CDR2: DFQATT and SNEGSKA (reference sequence). With 4 bases removed from V and 4 bases from J, the gap between germline ends came to 14 bases. CDR3 amino acids: CSANPASPYNEQFF. CDR3 bases: TGCAGTGCTAACCCTGCTAGTCCGTACAATGAGCAGTTCTTC.

This chain links TRBV7-9 with TRBJ2-1; D gene uncertain. V was shortened by 3 bases and J by 5 bases, with 8 bases between the two germline ends. Germline assignment: CDR1 SEHNR and CDR2 FQNEAQ (reference sequence). The CDR3 runs 13 residues. The CDR3: CASSLERDNEQFF. CDR3 DNA sequence: TGTGCCAGCAGCTTGGAACGGGACAATGAGCAGTTCTTC.

In this sample, this clonotype turned up a few times. This chain connects TRBV5-1 to TRBJ2-3; tentatively, D is TRBD2 (5 bases). Germline loops: CDR1 SGHRS, CDR2 YFSETQ. This CDR3 contains 15 residues. Between the trimmed V and J ends, which lost 0 bases and 4 bases, there was a span of 12 bases. CDR3 region: CASSLVSSEADTQYF. The CDR3 region has the DNA TGCGCCAGCAGCTTGGTTAGTAGCGAGGCAGATACGCAGTATTTT.

This chain links TRBV29-1 with TRBJ1-1; weak D call: TRBD1 (6 bases). The V gene's germline CDR1 is SQVTM and CDR2 ANQGSEA. V was cut by 7 bases and J by 4 bases, with 13 bases left in between. The CDR3 consists of 12 residues. As DNA, the CDR3 is TGCAGCGCCATAGGGGGGTTCACTGAAGCTTTCTTT. Residues: CSAIGGFTEAFF.

The chain carries TRBV3-1 and TRBJ1-2; 9 bases are a match to TRBD1. Germline lookup yields CDR1 LGHDT and CDR2 YNNKEL (reference sequence). The CDR3 covers 15 residues. The ends lost 2 bases at V and 4 bases at J; junction bases unmatched: 5. DNA of the CDR3: TGTGCCAGCAGCCAACTTGGACAGGGGTTCTATGGCTACACCTTC. Its translation: CASSQLGQGFYGYTF.

This clonotype was counted ten times or more. The genes are TRBV12-3 or TRBV12-4 and TRBJ2-3; 12 bases match TRBD2. The CDR3 runs to 16 residues. V shed 6 bases, J shed 6 bases, and the junction held 10 bases outside the gene matches. In DNA, the CDR3 is TGTGCCAGCAGGCCTAGGACTAGCGGGGCGAGGGATACGCAGTATTTT. Its translation is CASRPRTSGARDTQYF.